These T cell receptor beta chains were read from a single sample in a study of response to subunit inactivated influenza vaccine. TCRdb ran MiXCR on the RT-PCR reads and lists one entry per CDR3 protein. The sample has just over 300,000 distinct CDR3 sequences; roughly 22% are singletons. Sequenced here: PBMCs from blood, sampled around 22 months after vaccination. The source of these receptors is a man between 50 and 75 years old who received an inactivated influenza vaccine. The CDR3 runs from the conserved cysteine through the conserved F or W. The D gene is left open where the match is weak. Size tells how often a clone was seen (once, few, many) or the class of an expanded clone, and some rows leave it out.

abundance	d_gene	v_gene	j_gene	CDR3aa	CDR3nt
.	.	TRBV10-3	TRBJ1-1	CAISNILGTEAFF	TGTGCCATCAGCAACATCCTCGGGACTGAAGCTTTCTTT
.	.	TRBV7-2	TRBJ1-4	CASSSGSHSNEKLFF	TGTGCCAGCAGCAGCGGTTCACACAGTAATGAAAAATTGTTTTTT
.	.	TRBV20-1	TRBJ2-7	CSASIRASRSYEQYF	TGCAGTGCTAGTATCCGTGCATCCCGCTCCTACGAGCAGTACTTC
.	.	TRBV20-1	TRBJ2-1	CSARDLAEQFF	TGCAGTGCTAGAGATTTGGCTGAGCAGTTCTTC
.	TRBD1	TRBV4-1	TRBJ1-6	CASSQVGTGYNSPLHF	TGCGCCAGCAGCCAAGTTGGGACAGGTTATAATTCACCCCTCCACTTT
few	TRBD2	TRBV7-2	TRBJ2-3	CASRKSGGAVDTQYF	TGTGCCAGCAGGAAGAGCGGGGGGGCCGTAGATACGCAGTATTTT
many	TRBD1	TRBV5-1	TRBJ1-2	CASSFFRGQGNYGYTF	TGCGCCAGCAGCTTCTTCCGCGGACAGGGGAACTATGGCTACACCTTC
few	TRBD1	TRBV7-2	TRBJ1-5	CASSSDRVQPQHF	TGTGCCAGCAGCTCAGACAGGGTTCAGCCCCAGCATTTT
medium-sized	.	TRBV7-2	TRBJ1-4	CASAPMATNEKLFF	TGTGCCAGCGCGCCCATGGCAACTAATGAAAAACTGTTTTTT
few	TRBD1	TRBV29-1	TRBJ1-3	CSARDSSSGNTIYF	TGCAGCGCTAGGGACAGCTCCTCTGGAAACACCATATATTTT
.	.	TRBV18	TRBJ2-7	CASSPQGPYEQYF	TGTGCCAGCTCACCTCAAGGGCCCTACGAGCAGTACTTC
.	TRBD1	TRBV5-1	TRBJ1-3	CASSLAGTVTGNTIYF	TGCGCCAGCAGCTTGGCGGGGACAGTGACTGGAAACACCATATATTTT
.	TRBD1	TRBV24-1	TRBJ2-3	CATRRGQGLTDTQYF	TGTGCCACCAGGAGAGGACAGGGGCTTACAGATACGCAGTATTTT
.	.	TRBV7-3	TRBJ2-3	CASSSTDVGDTQYF	TGTGCCAGCAGCTCTACCGACGTTGGAGATACGCAGTATTTT
.	.	TRBV12-3/TRBV12-4	TRBJ1-2	CASSLAEGINYGYTF	TGTGCCAGCAGTTTAGCGGAGGGAATAAACTATGGCTACACCTTC
few	TRBD2	TRBV28	TRBJ2-7	CASSLLAGDLYEQYF	TGTGCCAGCAGTTTACTAGCGGGGGATCTCTACGAGCAGTACTTC
many	.	TRBV5-1	TRBJ1-3	CASSLGQVPLSGNTIYF	TGCGCCAGCAGCTTGGGACAAGTGCCGCTCTCTGGAAACACCATATATTTT
few	.	TRBV10-3	TRBJ2-7	CAIAEYRPYEQYF	TGTGCCATCGCTGAATACAGACCCTACGAGCAGTACTTC
few	.	TRBV20-1	TRBJ2-5	CSAERVRSTQETQYF	TGCAGTGCCGAAAGGGTGAGGTCTACCCAAGAGACCCAGTACTTC
.	.	TRBV5-1	TRBJ1-1	CASSADGYMNTEAFF	TGCGCCAGCAGCGCCGACGGATACATGAACACTGAAGCTTTCTTT
.	.	TRBV12-3/TRBV12-4	TRBJ1-1	CASSLLAGSAEAFF	TGTGCCAGCAGCCTCCTTGCGGGGTCGGCTGAAGCTTTCTTT
.	.	TRBV7-2	TRBJ2-7	CASSPQGRLTYEQYF	TGTGCCAGCAGCCCCCAGGGGAGGCTGACCTACGAGCAGTACTTC
.	TRBD1	TRBV14	TRBJ1-2	CASSQLRDRANYGYTF	TGTGCCAGCAGCCAACTTAGGGACAGGGCGAACTATGGCTACACCTTC
.	TRBD2	TRBV20-1	TRBJ2-7	CSALTGGPYEQYF	TGCAGTGCTTTAACGGGAGGGCCCTACGAGCAGTACTTC
many	.	TRBV5-1	TRBJ1-3	CASSLAPTQGGNTIYF	TGCGCCAGCAGCTTGGCCCCCACACAGGGAGGAAACACCATATATTTT
.	TRBD2	TRBV20-1	TRBJ2-7	CSAMTIAGEYEQYF	TGCAGTGCTATGACCATAGCGGGAGAATACGAGCAGTACTTC
few	.	TRBV5-1	TRBJ2-3	CASSSRGSADTQYF	TGCGCCAGCAGCTCACGCGGGTCGGCAGATACGCAGTATTTT
.	.	TRBV20-1	TRBJ2-7	CSASRQAYEQYF	TGCAGTGCTAGTAGGCAAGCCTACGAGCAGTACTTC
few	.	TRBV6-5	TRBJ1-5	CASSNPGADNQPQHF	TGTGCCAGCAGTAACCCGGGGGCCGACAATCAGCCCCAGCATTTT
few	.	TRBV29-1	TRBJ2-3	CSVMLGTDTQYF	TGCAGCGTTATGCTGGGCACAGATACGCAGTATTTT
.	.	TRBV7-2	TRBJ2-7	CASSVDASRQYF	TGTGCCAGCAGCGTAGACGCCTCTCGGCAGTACTTC
few	.	TRBV3-1	TRBJ2-7	CASSQVSKEQYF	TGTGCCAGCAGCCAAGTGAGTAAGGAGCAGTACTTC
few	.	TRBV12-3/TRBV12-4	TRBJ1-2	CAVARGRANYGYTF	TGTGCCGTGGCCAGGGGCCGTGCTAACTATGGCTACACCTTC
.	.	TRBV4-2	TRBJ2-2	CASSQDRAGPGELFF	TGTGCCAGCAGCCAAGATCGGGCAGGACCCGGGGAGCTGTTTTTT
many	.	TRBV6-1	TRBJ1-4	CASRASGTQTEKLFF	TGTGCCAGCAGAGCTTCCGGGACACAGACGGAAAAACTGTTTTTT
.	TRBD1	TRBV11-1	TRBJ2-6	CASSSFTTGGAGANVLTF	TGTGCCAGCAGCTCGTTTACCACAGGGGGCGCTGGGGCCAACGTCCTGACTTTC
few	.	TRBV12-3/TRBV12-4	TRBJ2-3	CASSFRLSTDTQYF	TGTGCCAGCAGTTTCCGGCTTTCCACAGATACGCAGTATTTT
many	.	TRBV24-1	TRBJ2-1	CATSDPDSGVGAYNEQFF	TGTGCCACCAGTGATCCAGACTCGGGAGTGGGGGCCTACAATGAGCAGTTCTTC
few	.	TRBV3-1	TRBJ2-1	CASSQVENEQFF	TGTGCCAGCAGCCAAGTAGAGAATGAGCAGTTCTTC
many	.	TRBV6-2/TRBV6-3	TRBJ1-6	CATLGLSSYNSPLHF	TGTGCCACGCTTGGACTGAGCTCCTATAATTCACCCCTCCACTTT
few	.	TRBV21-1	TRBJ2-3	CASRDRLSGSGSDTQYF	TGTGCCAGCCGGGACAGACTTAGCGGGAGCGGGTCAGATACGCAGTATTTT
.	.	TRBV6-5	TRBJ2-7	CASSYNRDLSYEQYF	TGTGCCAGCAGTTACAACCGGGACTTGTCCTACGAGCAGTACTTC
many	.	TRBV7-9	TRBJ1-2	CASSLGDYYGYTF	TGTGCCAGCAGCTTAGGGGACTACTATGGCTACACCTTC
few	.	TRBV14	TRBJ1-1	CASSQEWGNTEAFF	TGTGCCAGCAGCCAAGAGTGGGGGAACACTGAAGCTTTCTTT
.	.	TRBV4-2	TRBJ1-3	CASSQIDLLRGNGNTIYF	TGTGCCAGCAGCCAGATAGACCTCCTAAGGGGGAACGGAAACACCATATATTTT
few	.	TRBV4-3	TRBJ2-1	CASSRKESGDNEQFF	TGCGCCAGCAGCCGAAAGGAAAGCGGAGACAATGAGCAGTTCTTC
.	.	TRBV6-5	TRBJ1-2	CASSYSSDSPWYGYTF	TGTGCCAGCAGTTACTCGTCTGACAGTCCTTGGTATGGCTACACCTTC
.	.	TRBV20-1	TRBJ2-3	CSASGGTSTDTQYF	TGCAGTGCTAGCGGGGGTACTAGCACAGATACGCAGTATTTT
many	.	TRBV7-9	TRBJ1-3	CASSHIVGHRTIYF	TGTGCCAGCAGCCATATCGTAGGGCACCGGACCATATATTTT
.	.	TRBV3-1	TRBJ2-5	CASSQGEFQETQYF	TGTGCCAGCAGCCAGGGGGAGTTCCAAGAGACCCAGTACTTC
many	.	TRBV20-1	TRBJ1-1	CSARGVTEAFF	TGCAGTGCTAGGGGGGTGACTGAAGCTTTCTTT
few	.	TRBV11-2	TRBJ1-6	CASSLGPGAALHF	TGTGCCAGCAGCTTAGGACCCGGGGCGGCCCTCCACTTT